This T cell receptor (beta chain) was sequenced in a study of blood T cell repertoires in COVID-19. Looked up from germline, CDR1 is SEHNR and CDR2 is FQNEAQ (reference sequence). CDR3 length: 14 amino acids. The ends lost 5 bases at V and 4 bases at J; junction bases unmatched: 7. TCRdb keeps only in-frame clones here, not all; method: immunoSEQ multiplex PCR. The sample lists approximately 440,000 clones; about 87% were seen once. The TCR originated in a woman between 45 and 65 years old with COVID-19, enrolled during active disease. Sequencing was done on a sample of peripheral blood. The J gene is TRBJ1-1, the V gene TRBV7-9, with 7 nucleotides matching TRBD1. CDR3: CASSRTAGGTEAFF. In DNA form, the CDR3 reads TGTGCCAGCAGCCGTACGGCAGGGGGCACTGAAGCTTTCTTT.